This TCR beta chain was retrieved from a study of T cell responses to AZD1222 COVID-19 vaccine. Overall study results and limits: Just a handful of AZD1222 recipients tested seropositive at baseline.

V lost 4 bases and J lost 6; bases outside the gene matches: 9. The CDR3 has 16 amino acids. Germline values: CDR1 SGHRS, CDR2 YFSETQ. Generated by immunoSEQ multiplex PCR, the TCRdb table keeps only in-frame clones and is missing some. The table includes about 120,000 clones, about 88% detected once. In the case of this clone: Its antigen is undetermined.

V and J are TRBV5-1 and TRBJ1-6; 8 nucleotides match TRBD1. Sample: peripheral blood, taken 28 days after the second AZD1222 dose. The sequence derives from an adult who received the AZD1222 COVID-19 vaccine. In DNA form, the CDR3 reads TGCGCCAGCAGCGCAGGACAGGGCCATAGTAATTCACCCCTCCACTTT. Translation: CASSAGQGHSNSPLHF. Filled out from reference TRBV5-1 and TRBJ1-6, the complete variable domain reads KAGVTQTPRYLIKTRGQQVTLSCSPISGHRSVSWYQQTPGQGLQFLFEYFSETQRNKGNFPGRFSGRQFSNSRSEMNVSTLELGDSALYLCASSAGQGHSNSPLHFGNGTRLTVT.